Following are 18 T cell receptor beta chains from one sample sequenced in a study of Graves' ophthalmopathy and Graves' hyperthyroidism. Amplified TCR beta CDR3 regions were obtained using RNA transcripts as template. A first-round RT-PCR used HTBI primers, followed by a second-round multiplex PCR. In TCRdb, the multiplex PCR reads were re-called with MiXCR into one record per CDR3 protein. The sample has 200,000 to 300,000 distinct CDR3 sequences; less than 55% are singletons. Sample: peripheral blood. The receptor set was obtained from an adult man with Graves' ophthalmopathy.

This clonotype has just a few counts. The chain combines TRBV20-1 with TRBJ2-7; 10 nucleotides line up with TRBD2. The V segment lost 1 base and the J segment 4 bases; nucleotides outside the gene matches: 4. This CDR3 spans 14 amino acids. The germline gives CDR1 DFQATT, CDR2 SNEGSKA (reference sequence). CDR3 in amino acids: CSARAAGGLYEQYF. CDR3 nucleotides: TGCAGTGCTAGAGCAGCGGGAGGGCTATACGAGCAGTACTTC.

With regard to this clonotype: A much larger clone lies a single base off, so this may be a read error. This chain links TRBV10-2 with TRBJ1-5; TRBD1 is a possible D gene (5 bases). The ends were cut back, 2 bases at V and 4 bases at J, with 9 bases in the middle. Germline loops: CDR1 WSHSY, CDR2 SAAADI. This CDR3 has 14 amino acids. CDR3 coding DNA: TGCGCCAGCAGTGAGGCAGGGCCGAATCAGCCCCAGCATTTT. Its translation is CASSEAGPNQPQHF.

The chain combines TRBV7-3 with TRBJ1-1; D is perhaps TRBD1 (5 bases). CDR3 length: 14 amino acids. V was trimmed by 5 bases and J by 1 base, leaving 11 bases between them. Germline V gene sequence: CDR1 SGHTA, CDR2 FQGTGA. The CDR3: CASSLRETNTEAFF. The CDR3 nucleotides read TGTGCCAGCAGCCTCAGGGAGACGAACACTGAAGCTTTCTTT.

The chain uses TRBV2 and TRBJ2-7, with D unresolved. This CDR3 is built from 14 residues. V gave up 2 bases and J gave up 2 bases, with 10 bases separating them. CDR1 is SNHLY, CDR2 FYNNEI, per germline. CDR3 amino acids: CASSENTYAYEQYF. The CDR3 DNA follows: TGTGCCAGCAGTGAAAATACCTACGCCTACGAGCAGTACTTC.

The chain links TRBV7-2 to TRBJ1-2; no definite D call. The CDR3 spans 15 residues. Germline V gives CDR1 SGHTA, CDR2 FQGNSA. V was clipped by 1 base and J by 10 bases, with 19 bases between them. CDR3 amino acids: CASSLVPGRDGPYTF. The CDR3 coding sequence is TGTGCCAGCAGCTTAGTCCCTGGGCGTGACGGTCCCTACACCTTC.

This clonotype showed up just a few times. The gene calls are TRBV6-5 and TRBJ2-5; tentatively, D is TRBD1 (5 bases). CDR1 is MNHEY and CDR2 is SVGAGI in the germline V gene. The length of the CDR3 is 14 residues. V lost 5 bases, J lost 5 bases, and 15 bases lay in between. DNA of the CDR3: TGTGCCAGCAGTGGGGCAGGCACCGGGGAGACCCAGTACTTC. Translated: CASSGAGTGETQYF.

The J gene is TRBJ1-3, the V gene TRBV12-3 or TRBV12-4, with a weak D call TRBD1 (6 bases). Deletions cut 4 bases from V and 0 bases from J, with 22 bases between. The CDR3 length is 19 residues. Here the CDR3 reads CASSYRNAGHSSSGNTIYF. The DNA for the CDR3 is TGTGCCAGCAGTTATCGTAACGCGGGACACTCGAGCTCTGGAAACACCATATATTTT.

The chain couples TRBV19 to TRBJ1-1; D uncertain. This CDR3 region has 12 residues. Germline values: CDR1 LNHDA, CDR2 SQIVND (reference sequence). The V gene lost 8 bases and the J gene lost 0 bases, with 7 bases spanning the gap. CDR3 loop: CASVGLNTEAFF. The CDR3 DNA reads as TGTGCCAGTGTAGGTCTGAACACTGAAGCTTTCTTT.

The chain carries TRBV9 and TRBJ1-1, with no clear D. V lost 3 bases to trimming and J lost 3 bases, with 9 bases between them. Looked up from germline, CDR1 is SGDLS and CDR2 is YYNGEE. This CDR3 contains 13 residues. The CDR3 protein is CASSERADTEAFF. CDR3 nucleotides: TGTGCCAGCAGCGAGAGGGCAGACACTGAAGCTTTCTTT.

This chain connects TRBV19 to TRBJ1-2; 10 bases are shared with TRBD1. Germline trimming cut 6 bases from V and 4 bases from J; bases unmatched to any gene: 8. CDR1 and CDR2 (germline): LNHDA, SQIVND (reference sequence). The CDR3 spans 15 residues. CDR3 region: CASRRDRGLPYGYTF. The CDR3, as DNA: TGTGCCAGTAGGAGGGACAGGGGTCTCCCCTATGGCTACACCTTC.

The rearrangement links TRBV7-2 to TRBJ2-5; 10 positions match TRBD2. CDR1 is SGHTA and CDR2 is FQGNSA in the germline V gene. The length of the CDR3 is 14 residues. With 3 bases clipped from V and 5 bases from J, the junction kept 3 bases outside the gene matches. CDR3: CASSLPSGSETQYF. The CDR3 nucleotides read TGTGCCAGCAGCTTGCCTAGCGGGAGTGAGACCCAGTACTTC.

This sequence joins TRBV19 and TRBJ2-5; D not resolved. Trimming left V 6 bases short and J 3 bases short, with 14 bases between. The CDR3 runs to 14 residues. Looked up from germline, CDR1 is LNHDA and CDR2 is SQIVND (reference sequence). CDR3 sequence (DNA): TGTGCCAGTAGCCCTCAGGACGGAGAAGAGACCCAGTACTTC. This sequence encodes CASSPQDGEETQYF.

This clonotype has a handful of counts. The chain recombines TRBV5-1 with TRBJ2-2; TRBD1 might be the D (6 bases). CDR3 length: 15 amino acids. Looked up from germline, CDR1 is SGHRS and CDR2 is YFSETQ. The V end lost 4 bases, the J end lost 2 bases, and 12 bases lay between the germline ends. CDR3 protein: CASSRDIDNTGELFF. DNA of the CDR3: TGCGCCAGCAGCAGGGACATCGACAACACCGGGGAGCTGTTTTTT.

This chain uses TRBV7-9 with TRBJ2-7; 9 bases map to TRBD1. The germline gives CDR1 SEHNR, CDR2 FQNEAQ (reference sequence). J gave up 0 bases and V 5 bases, and 5 bases lay outside the gene matches. This CDR3 region has 15 residues. The CDR3 bases are TGTGCCAGCAGCCCCGGACAGGGGAACTCCTACGAGCAGTACTTC. Protein product: CASSPGQGNSYEQYF.

V gene TRBV7-9 combines with J gene TRBJ2-7; 7 bases line up with TRBD2. The CDR3 totals 15 residues. Germline V gene lookup returns CDR1 SEHNR and CDR2 FQNEAQ (reference sequence). Losses at the gene ends were 3 bases for V and 7 bases for J; bases not matched to a gene: 12. CDR3 loop: CASSFTRGGANEQYF. As DNA, the CDR3 is TGTGCCAGCAGCTTTACTCGCGGGGGAGCCAATGAGCAGTACTTC.

Concerning this clonotype itself: Given the absence of the conserved phenylalanine or tryptophan at the CDR3 end, a read error is likely. This chain joins TRBV25-1 and TRBJ2-7; no definite D call. The V gene lost 3 bases and the J gene lost 2 bases, with 11 bases spanning the gap. The CDR3 runs 14 residues. Germline CDR1 and CDR2: MGHDK and SYGVNS. The CDR3 bases are TGTGCCAGCAGTGAGGTGGACCGGACCTACGAGCAGTACTAC. Translating gives CASSEVDRTYEQYY.

This clonotype came up a few times. This chain links TRBV9 with TRBJ1-1; D unclear. The CDR3 length is 14 residues. V was clipped by 0 bases and J by 1 base, with 7 bases between them. Germline V lookup: CDR1 SGDLS, CDR2 YYNGEE. CDR3 bases: TGTGCCAGCAGCGTAGACACAGCGAACACTGAAGCTTTCTTT. This sequence encodes CASSVDTANTEAFF.

This chain joins TRBV10-3 and TRBJ1-1, with D unclear. The CDR3 has 13 residues. The V end lost 10 bases, the J end lost 6 bases, and 18 bases lay between the germline ends. CDR1 is ENHRY, CDR2 SYGVKD, per germline. The CDR3 protein is CATGQGPGAEAFF. In DNA, the CDR3 is TGTGCCACCGGCCAAGGCCCGGGCGCTGAAGCTTTCTTT.